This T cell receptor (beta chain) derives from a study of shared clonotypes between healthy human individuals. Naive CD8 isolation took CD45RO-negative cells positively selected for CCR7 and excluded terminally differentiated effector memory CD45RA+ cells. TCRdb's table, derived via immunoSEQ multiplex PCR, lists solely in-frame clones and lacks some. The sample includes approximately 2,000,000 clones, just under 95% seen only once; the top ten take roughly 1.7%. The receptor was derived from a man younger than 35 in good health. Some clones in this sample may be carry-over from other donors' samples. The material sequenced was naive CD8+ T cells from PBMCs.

CDR3 bases: TGTGCCAGCAGCCTGGGACTAGACTATGGCTACACCTTC. It translates to CASSLGLDYGYTF. This chain joins TRBV5-5 and TRBJ1-2, with D perhaps matching TRBD1 (5 bases). This CDR3 has 13 amino acids. V lost 4 bases and J 3 bases, leaving 10 bases between the germline ends. Per the germline V gene, CDR1 is SGHKS and CDR2 is YYEKEE (reference sequence).